This T cell receptor beta chain was captured by sequencing in a study of cytomegalovirus exposure and HLA in healthy donors. Researchers ran the PCR with 60 Vbeta and 13 Jbeta primers. The protocol was immunoSEQ multiplex PCR, while the TCRdb copy is restricted to in-frame clones and leaves out a portion. The table records 170,000 or so clones, over 70% of them present only once. Trimming cost V 4 bases and J 10 bases; bases outside gene matches: 7. The CDR3 is 13 residues long. Germline CDR1 reads LGHNT; CDR2 reads FRNRAP. The chain combines TRBV12-5 with TRBJ2-3; TRBD2 matches 8 bases. The TCR was taken from a man aged 25-40 years in good health and CMV-seropositive. The specimen was PBMCs. CDR3 DNA sequence: TGTGCTAGTGGTTGGGAGCGGGAGTATGCGCAGTATTTT. This sequence encodes CASGWEREYAQYF.